This is a list of T cell receptor beta chains from one sample in a study of blood T cell repertoires in COVID-19. Only in-frame clones appear in the TCRdb table, and some are missing; sequencing was by immunoSEQ multiplex PCR. The sample gives 55,000 to 70,000 clones, 60% to 85% of which show up once; 20% to 25% is in the top ten. Sample: peripheral blood. The receptors shown here come from a human donor in a cohort sampled during active COVID-19. The CDR3 runs from the conserved cysteine through the conserved F or W.

V gene	J gene	CDR3 protein
TRBV11-2	TRBJ1-1	CASSLVREGEAFF
TRBV30	TRBJ2-3	CAWSESTDTQYF
TRBV6-4	TRBJ2-7	CASSDSNASYRAGGSREQYF
TRBV5-8	TRBJ1-5	CASSLGGSGQPQHF
TRBV10-3	TRBJ2-3	CAISTGTTSTDTQYF
TRBV9	TRBJ1-1	CASSGTQGVYTEAFF
TRBV28	TRBJ2-7	CASSLLTLTDTYEQYF
TRBV7-2	TRBJ2-3	CASSLARGTDTQYF
TRBV4-3	TRBJ2-5	CASSQGGAGGETQYF
TRBV30	TRBJ1-6	CAWSGQGDSPLHF
TRBV6-5	TRBJ1-1	CASSPDRVRTEAFF
TRBV19	TRBJ1-5	CASSAGTGGSQPQHF
TRBV3-1/TRBV3-2	TRBJ2-5	CASSQGGAETQYF
TRBV5-1	TRBJ1-4	CASSSGTPGVKLFF
TRBV7-2	TRBJ2-1	CASSRGGGSYNEQFF
TRBV2	TRBJ1-1	CASSAQGWTEAFF
TRBV18	TRBJ1-3	CASSPRGGEGNTIYF
TRBV30	TRBJ2-1	CAQSLSGAYNEQFF
TRBV5-1	TRBJ2-5	CASSLRQAGGLGTQYF
TRBV2	TRBJ2-7	CASCDSDSYEQYF
TRBV18	TRBJ2-2	CASSPTIEGSTGELFF
TRBV2	TRBJ2-4	CASSEVGGKNIQYF
TRBV6-2/TRBV6-3	TRBJ2-7	CASSRMREDEQYF
TRBV3-1/TRBV3-2	TRBJ2-7	CASSHQGHLRHEQYF
TRBV9	TRBJ1-6	CASSGAGADSPLHF
TRBV6-6	TRBJ2-1	CASDARAGQGNNEQFF
TRBV19	TRBJ1-6	CASRDSSITSPLHF
TRBV2	TRBJ2-1	CASRFSGSQAYNEQFF
TRBV11-2	TRBJ2-3	CASSFQGTDTQYF